This T cell receptor (beta chain) comes out of a study of blood T cell repertoires in COVID-19. Methods used by the authors: Scientists estimated how many nucleated cells there were by amplifying reference gene primers. Method: immunoSEQ multiplex PCR; TCRdb's copy keeps in-frame clones and lacks some. The V and J calls and clone size come from that table; D and trimming were worked out from the DNA. Among fewer than 350,000 clones listed, about 86% were seen once. Participants spanned ages roughly 18 to 90 years and resided in 20 to 30 US areas. Participant-given clinical history determined each cohort assignment. With V trimmed by 3 bases and J by 1 base, 12 bases remained unmatched. Per germline, CDR1 SGHVS and CDR2 FQNEAQ. This CDR3 region has 17 residues.

Sequenced input: PBMCs or T cells enriched from blood (not recorded which). This TCR came from a woman aged 40 to 50 with acute COVID-19. The rearrangement links TRBV7-8 to TRBJ2-7; 7 nucleotides agree with TRBD1. The DNA of the CDR3 is TGTGCCAGCAGCTTTAACTTGCCGGGACAGAGTTCCTACGAGCAGTACTTC. The encoded protein is CASSFNLPGQSSYEQYF.